These T cell receptor beta chains were read from a single sample in a study of identical twins. TCRdb fed the 5' RACE reads into MiXCR, producing one record per CDR3 protein. The sample holds 300,000 to 350,000 distinct CDR3 sequences, 9% to 15% seen once. This sample also appeared in a second study, on yellow fever vaccine responses in identical twins.

The sample consisted of CD8+ T cells sorted from blood. All receptors derive from a woman between 18 and 29 years old in good health. Each CDR3 is given with its conserved first and last residue. The order of the fields is V gene, J gene, clone size, D gene, CDR3 DNA, CDR3 protein. D genes are given only for firm matches. Only part of the rows carry a size: once, few, many, or a class if the clone is expanded.

>TRBV9|TRBJ2-3|few|TRBD2
TGTGCCAGCAGCGTAGAGGGGGGGACTAGCGGGTTCAAGGTTGATACGCAGTATTTT
CASSVEGGTSGFKVDTQYF
>TRBV10-3|TRBJ2-2|-|-
TGTGCCATCAGCCGACCAAACGTGATAGCCGGGGAGCTGTTTTTT
CAISRPNVIAGELFF
>TRBV7-9|TRBJ1-2|many|TRBD1
TGTGCCAGCAGCTCAGGACAGGGGATCGATGGCTACACCTTC
CASSSGQGIDGYTF
>TRBV20-1|TRBJ2-1|-|-
TGCAGTGCTAGGGCAACGGGACCCAGCTGGGTCGATGAGCAGTTCTTC
CSARATGPSWVDEQFF
>TRBV4-1|TRBJ1-1|many|-
TGCGCCAGCAGCCTGACCGCGGGCCCGAACACTGAAGCTTTCTTT
CASSLTAGPNTEAFF
>TRBV6-5|TRBJ2-3|many|-
TGTGCCAGCAGTTACGGATCGGGGGGCCGAGCAGATACGCAGTATTTT
CASSYGSGGRADTQYF
>TRBV11-1|TRBJ2-1|few|TRBD1
TGTGCCAGCAGCTTAGATGGGGACAGGGGCCCCCTTTACAATGAGCAGTTCTTC
CASSLDGDRGPLYNEQFF
>TRBV5-6|TRBJ1-1|-|TRBD1
TGTGCCAGCAGCTTGGCAGGGGGCATAACTGAAGCTTTCTTT
CASSLAGGITEAFF
>TRBV5-6|TRBJ1-2|-|TRBD1
TGTGCCAGCAAAACTAAGGGGGCGTACTATGGCTACACCTTC
CASKTKGAYYGYTF
>TRBV6-5|TRBJ2-1|-|TRBD2
TGTGCCAGCAGTTACTTGACTAGCGGAAGTAACAATGAGCAGTTCTTC
CASSYLTSGSNNEQFF
>TRBV27|TRBJ1-1|-|-
TGTGCCAGCAGTTTATATGCGGGGAGGATGAACACTGAAGCTTTCTTT
CASSLYAGRMNTEAFF
>TRBV6-1|TRBJ2-6|-|-
TGTGCCAGCAGTGGAATCAGTGGGGCCAACGTCCTGACTTTC
CASSGISGANVLTF
>TRBV12-3/TRBV12-4|TRBJ1-6|-|-
TGTGCCAGCAGTTCCCAGGGTATTTGGAATTCACCCCTCCACTTT
CASSSQGIWNSPLHF
>TRBV6-1|TRBJ2-2|-|-
TGTGCCATAGAGGGCAGGGCGAACACCGGGGAGCTGTTTTTT
CAIEGRANTGELFF
>TRBV2|TRBJ2-2|few|-
TGTGCCAGCAGTGAGCCCGGGTCCGGGGAGCTGTTTTTT
CASSEPGSGELFF
>TRBV6-1|TRBJ2-6|few|TRBD1
TGTGCCAGCAGTCAGGGACAGGGGGCGTTTGGGGCCAACGTCCTGACTTTC
CASSQGQGAFGANVLTF
>TRBV27|TRBJ1-1|many|-
TGTGCCAGCACCGGGGGGAACACTGAAGCTTTCTTT
CASTGGNTEAFF
>TRBV12-3/TRBV12-4|TRBJ2-1|many|-
TGTGCCAGCAGCCCCGGGACTAATGAGCAGTTCTTC
CASSPGTNEQFF
>TRBV6-1|TRBJ1-5|many|TRBD1
TGTGCCAGCAGTCCACAGGGGTACAGCAATCAGCCCCAGCATTTT
CASSPQGYSNQPQHF
>TRBV3-1|TRBJ2-3|few|TRBD2
TGTGCCAGCAGCCAAGTTACGGCGGGGGTCACAGATACGCAGTATTTT
CASSQVTAGVTDTQYF
>TRBV27|TRBJ2-2|few|TRBD2
TGTGCCAGCAACCCTCGGGATAGCGGGACAAACACCGGGGAGCTGTTTTTT
CASNPRDSGTNTGELFF
>TRBV7-6|TRBJ2-1|few|-
TGTGCCAGCAGCTTAGCGAGGACGGATGAGCAGTTCTTC
CASSLARTDEQFF
>TRBV28|TRBJ1-5|-|-
TGTGCCAGCAGAAGTTTACTCCGTAGCAATCAGCCCCAGCATTTT
CASRSLLRSNQPQHF
>TRBV7-8|TRBJ2-1|few|TRBD2
TGTGCCAGCAGCTCTAGCGGGGATTACAATGAGCAGTTCTTC
CASSSSGDYNEQFF
>TRBV9|TRBJ2-3|few|-
TGTGCCAGCAGCCCAGAGTACAGCACAGATACGCAGTATTTT
CASSPEYSTDTQYF
>TRBV10-3|TRBJ1-2|few|-
TGTGCCATCATGTCAGCGATAAGGGGGTATGGCTACACCTTC
CAIMSAIRGYGYTF
>TRBV9|TRBJ2-1|many|-
TGTGCCAGCAGCGTACGGACTAAACAGTCCTACAATGAGCAGTTCTTC
CASSVRTKQSYNEQFF
>TRBV19|TRBJ2-1|-|-
TGTGCCAGTACTGGTGGGATGGAGCAGTTCTTC
CASTGGMEQFF
>TRBV7-6|TRBJ2-5|-|-
TGTGCCAGCAGCTTAGGGTCGGTAGCTGGGCCGGGGGAGACCCAGTACTTC
CASSLGSVAGPGETQYF
>TRBV27|TRBJ2-1|once|TRBD2
TGTGCCAGCTCCCCCACAGCGGGAGGCCGGAATGAGCAGTTCTTC
CASSPTAGGRNEQFF
>TRBV5-1|TRBJ2-7|-|TRBD2
TGCGCCAGCAGCGTTTATCCTGCGTCAGCGGGAGAAGGCTACGAGCAGTACTTC
CASSVYPASAGEGYEQYF
>TRBV7-9|TRBJ2-3|few|TRBD2
TGTGCCAGCAGCTTAAGGCCAGCGGGACTCTCGGGTACGCAGTATTTT
CASSLRPAGLSGTQYF
>TRBV6-5|TRBJ1-4|-|TRBD1
TGTGCCAGCAGTTACTTGGGACAGGGAGTGATCGGGGAAAAACTGTTTTTT
CASSYLGQGVIGEKLFF
>TRBV4-1|TRBJ1-5|many|-
TGCGCCAGCAGCAGGGAGGCGGATAGCAATCAGCCCCAGCATTTT
CASSREADSNQPQHF
>TRBV15|TRBJ1-2|few|TRBD1
TGTGCCACCAGCAGAGACCCGGGACAGGGACCTGGGCGCTACACCTTC
CATSRDPGQGPGRYTF
>TRBV5-1|TRBJ2-2|few|TRBD1
TGCGCCAGCAGCTTGGAGAGGGGACAGGGGGTCCCCGGGGAGCTGTTTTTT
CASSLERGQGVPGELFF
>TRBV7-9|TRBJ2-7|few|-
TGTGCCAGCAGCTCCGATCGAGGGAGTGTGACCTACGAGCAGTACTTC
CASSSDRGSVTYEQYF
>TRBV5-1|TRBJ2-1|-|TRBD2
TGCGCCAGCCGAACTAGCGGGGAACCCAGGGAGCATTTCTTC
CASRTSGEPREHFF
>TRBV27|TRBJ2-1|few|TRBD2
TGTGCCAGCAGGACACCCGGGACTAGCAATTTAAATGAGCAGTTCTTC
CASRTPGTSNLNEQFF
>TRBV7-9|TRBJ2-1|-|-
TGTGCCAGCACCTTAGGCCCGACAGAGTCTGGTGTAAATGAGCAGTTCTTC
CASTLGPTESGVNEQFF
>TRBV24-1|TRBJ2-1|few|-
TGTGCCACCAGTGACGCCTGGGCGGACAATGAGCAGTTCTTC
CATSDAWADNEQFF
>TRBV12-3/TRBV12-4|TRBJ1-2|-|-
TGTGCCAGCGGACCGATGTCAGGCCCTTTCTGG
CASGPMSGPFW
>TRBV29-1|TRBJ2-7|-|-
TGCAGCGTTGAAGAGGGCAGGGACTACGAGCAGTACTTC
CSVEEGRDYEQYF
>TRBV5-1|TRBJ1-5|many|-
TGCGCCAGCAGCCCCGGGGCTGGGTACGGCAATCAGCCCCAGCATTTT
CASSPGAGYGNQPQHF
>TRBV14|TRBJ2-6|few|-
TGTGCCAGCAGCCGGTTGGACTTCGAATCTGGGGCCAACGTCCTGACTTTC
CASSRLDFESGANVLTF
>TRBV24-1|TRBJ2-2|many|TRBD2
TGTGCCACCAGTGATTTTCAGCGGGGGGGCCGTAGCACCGGGGAGCTGTTTTTT
CATSDFQRGGRSTGELFF
>TRBV7-8|TRBJ2-2|many|-
TGTGCCAGCAGCTTATTTGACGGCCGAACCGGGGAGCTGTTTTTT
CASSLFDGRTGELFF
>TRBV2|TRBJ2-1|-|-
TGTGCCAGCAGCCAGTGGGTCGGGTCAACCTACAATGAGCAGTTCTTC
CASSQWVGSTYNEQFF
>TRBV6-5|TRBJ2-2|-|TRBD2
TGTGCCAGCAGTTACCTTTCGGGACTAGTTGGTCCCGGGGAGCTGTTTTTT
CASSYLSGLVGPGELFF
>TRBV7-6|TRBJ2-1|-|-
TGTGCCAGCGCTAGCTTCCCATGGTCCTACAATGAGCAGTTCTTC
CASASFPWSYNEQFF
>TRBV5-5|TRBJ2-7|few|TRBD2
TGTGCCAGCAGTTGGACTAGCGGGAGGCAGTACTACGAGCAGTACTTC
CASSWTSGRQYYEQYF
>TRBV11-2|TRBJ2-5|many|-
TGTGCCAGCAGCTTACCCCCCCCCGAGGGCGAGACCCAGTACTTC
CASSLPPPEGETQYF
>TRBV18|TRBJ1-6|-|-
TGTGCCAGCTCACCGGCAGGGCGACCCTATAATTCACCCCTCCACTTT
CASSPAGRPYNSPLHF
>TRBV28|TRBJ2-2|-|-
TGTGCCAGCAGTTTATTGGACAAACCGAACACCGGGGAGCTGTTTTTT
CASSLLDKPNTGELFF
>TRBV6-1|TRBJ2-1|-|TRBD2
TGTGCCAGCAGTGTAACCTGGGACTACACGAAGTCCAATGAGCAGTTCTTC
CASSVTWDYTKSNEQFF
>TRBV7-9|TRBJ1-5|many|-
TGTGCCAGCAGCTTAGTAGGTCCAGGGCTCCAGCCCCAGCATTTT
CASSLVGPGLQPQHF
>TRBV11-2|TRBJ2-1|many|TRBD1
TGTGCCAGCAGCTCCCAAACCGGGACAGGGGACAATGAGCAGTTCTTC
CASSSQTGTGDNEQFF
>TRBV4-2|TRBJ2-3|-|TRBD2
TGTGCCAGCAGCCAGGGACTAGCGGGGCCTCTTGGCACAGATACGCAGTATTTT
CASSQGLAGPLGTDTQYF
>TRBV10-3|TRBJ2-1|many|TRBD2
TGTGCCACGACTACTTCTAGCGGGAGTGGGGATGAGCAGTTCTTC
CATTTSSGSGDEQFF
>TRBV21-1|TRBJ1-5|many|-
TGTGCCAGCAGCCAAGGAGGCAGGGCTCAGCCCCAGCATTTT
CASSQGGRAQPQHF